This T cell receptor (beta chain) derives from a study of radiotherapy plus CTLA-4 blockade in lung cancer. The data were produced by immunoSEQ multiplex PCR, yet TCRdb's version contains in-frame clones alone and is incomplete. Here the sample spans 51,000 or so clones, over 75% being singletons. This CDR3 has 15 residues. The germline gives CDR1 SNHLY, CDR2 FYNNEI. Trimming stripped 5 bases from V and 8 bases from J, with 19 bases between. The clonotype comes from a human donor with non-small cell lung cancer whose response to radiotherapy plus ipilimumab could not be evaluated. The chain recombines TRBV2 with TRBJ2-1; weak D call: TRBD2 (6 bases). The sample consisted of peripheral blood, taken from a patient treated with radiotherapy plus ipilimumab. CDR3 loop: CASSRPGLGTDEQFF. The CDR3, as DNA: TGTGCCAGCAGTCGACCGGGACTGGGGACGGATGAGCAGTTCTTC.